This TCR beta chain was recovered during a study of blood T cell repertoires in COVID-19. Study summary: The study drew acute and convalescent COVID-19 samples from the United States, Italy and Spain. In each case, the material was cDNA or gDNA derived from T cells, B-cell-depleted T cells, or PBMCs.

TCRdb's table, derived via immunoSEQ multiplex PCR, lists solely in-frame clones and lacks some. The sample shows 250,000 to 300,000 clones, approximately 91% of them seen only once. The germline gives CDR1 DFQATT, CDR2 SNEGSKA (reference sequence). CDR3 length: 14 amino acids. V lost 3 bases, J lost 5 bases, and 8 bases stayed unmatched. Sequenced input: PBMCs or T cells enriched from blood (not recorded which). The clonotype originates from a woman aged 25 to 39 who had recovered from COVID-19. The chain carries TRBV20-1 and TRBJ2-5; TRBD2 matches 8 bases. Written as DNA, the CDR3 is TGCAGTGCTAGTGTATTAGCGGGAAGGGAGACCCAGTACTTC. It codes for CSASVLAGRETQYF.